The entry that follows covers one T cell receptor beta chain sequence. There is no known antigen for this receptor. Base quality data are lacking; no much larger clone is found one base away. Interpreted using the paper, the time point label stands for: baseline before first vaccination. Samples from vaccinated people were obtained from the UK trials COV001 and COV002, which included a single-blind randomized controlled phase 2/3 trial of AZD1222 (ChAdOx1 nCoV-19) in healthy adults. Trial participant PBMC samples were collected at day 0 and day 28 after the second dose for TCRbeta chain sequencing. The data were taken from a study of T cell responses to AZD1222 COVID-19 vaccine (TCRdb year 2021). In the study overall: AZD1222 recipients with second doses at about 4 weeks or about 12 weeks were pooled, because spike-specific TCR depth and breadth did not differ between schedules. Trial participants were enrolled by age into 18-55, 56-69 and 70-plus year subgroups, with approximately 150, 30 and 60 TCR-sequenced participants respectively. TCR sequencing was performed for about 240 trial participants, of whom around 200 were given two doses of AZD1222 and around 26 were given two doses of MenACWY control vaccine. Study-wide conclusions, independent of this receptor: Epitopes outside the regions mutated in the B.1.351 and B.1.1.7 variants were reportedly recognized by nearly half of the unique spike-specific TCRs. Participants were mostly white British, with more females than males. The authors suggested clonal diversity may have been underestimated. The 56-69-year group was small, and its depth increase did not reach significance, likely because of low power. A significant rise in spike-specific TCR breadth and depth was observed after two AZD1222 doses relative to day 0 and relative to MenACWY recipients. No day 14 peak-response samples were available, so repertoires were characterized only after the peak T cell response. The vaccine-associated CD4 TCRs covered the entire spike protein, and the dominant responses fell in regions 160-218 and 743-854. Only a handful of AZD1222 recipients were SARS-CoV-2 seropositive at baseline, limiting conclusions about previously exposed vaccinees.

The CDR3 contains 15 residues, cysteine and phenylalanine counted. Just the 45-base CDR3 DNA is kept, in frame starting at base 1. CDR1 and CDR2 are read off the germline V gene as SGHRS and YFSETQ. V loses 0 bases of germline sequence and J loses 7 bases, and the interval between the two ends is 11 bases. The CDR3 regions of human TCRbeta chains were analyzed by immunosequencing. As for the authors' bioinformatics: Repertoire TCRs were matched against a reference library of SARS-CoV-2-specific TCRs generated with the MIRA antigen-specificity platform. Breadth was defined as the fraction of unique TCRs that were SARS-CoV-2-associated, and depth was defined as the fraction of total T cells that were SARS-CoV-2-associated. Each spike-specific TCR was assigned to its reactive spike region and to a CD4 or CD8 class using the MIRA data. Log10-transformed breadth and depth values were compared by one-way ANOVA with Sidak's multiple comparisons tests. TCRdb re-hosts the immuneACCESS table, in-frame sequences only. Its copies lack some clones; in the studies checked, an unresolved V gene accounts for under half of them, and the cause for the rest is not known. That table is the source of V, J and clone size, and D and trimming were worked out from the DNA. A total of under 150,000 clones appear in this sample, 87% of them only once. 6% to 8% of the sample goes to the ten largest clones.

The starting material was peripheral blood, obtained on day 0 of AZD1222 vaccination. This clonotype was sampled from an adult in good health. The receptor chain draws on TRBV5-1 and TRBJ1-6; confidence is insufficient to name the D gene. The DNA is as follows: TGCGCCAGCAGCTTGGACGGGCAGCCAAATTCACCCCTCCACTTT. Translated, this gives CASSLDGQPNSPLHF.